The clone carrying this TCR beta chain was recorded a few times. Its target is not known. CDR1 is SNHLY and CDR2 is FYNNEI in the germline V gene. Between the trimmed V and J ends, which lost 3 bases and 6 bases, there was a span of 11 bases. The CDR3 runs 13 residues. The record originates from a study of T-cell memory formation after mild COVID-19. Overall study findings and caveats: The pre-infection memory compartment contained some responding clones, suggesting cross-reactive memory joined.

TCR alpha and TCR beta cDNA libraries carrying sample barcodes and UMIs came from 5'RACE with constant-segment primers. Using its own MiXCR run on the 5' RACE reads, TCRdb lists one record per CDR3 protein. The table lists 350,000 to 500,000 distinct CDR3 sequences, 18% of them singletons. Sequences were obtained from PBMCs or a T cell subset sorted from them (not recorded which). The chain links TRBV2 to TRBJ1-1; D is undetermined. This sequence originates from a man aged 18 to 29 who had mild COVID-19 (a few samples of this study predate the infection). Cell type and time point are not known. In nucleotides, the CDR3 is TGTGCCAGCAGTGATCCGCAGGCCCCTGAAGCTTTCTTT. This gives the protein CASSDPQAPEAFF.